This TCR beta chain was recorded in a study of OX40 agonist ivuxolimab in advanced cancers. Study in general: It was ivuxolimab, an agonistic anti-OX40 (CD134) antibody, that patients were treated with. Study-level points and caveats: Averaging showed that CD8+ T cells had more expanded clones than CD4+ did. Among the lowest peripheral clonal expansion occurred in 0.1-3.0 mg/kg partial responders.

The repertoire was sequenced with immunoSEQ multiplex PCR; TCRdb's copy has only in-frame clones and lacks some. The sample gives about 50,000 clones, roughly nine tenths of which show up once; approximately 6% is in the top ten. Per the germline V gene, CDR1 is PRHDT and CDR2 is FYEKMQ (reference sequence). J was trimmed by 1 base and V by 5 bases; bases with no gene match: 11. The CDR3 consists of 20 residues. Individuals having autoimmune disease history or systemic immunosuppression were not enrolled. With regard to this clone: Its target is unknown.

The V gene is TRBV13, the J gene TRBJ2-1, with TRBD2 identical over 16 bases. This specimen was CD4+ or CD8+ T cells sorted from blood, taken in a trial of the OX40 agonist ivuxolimab. This receptor was identified in an adult with an advanced solid tumor such as melanoma, head and neck, liver or kidney cancer. The CDR3 DNA follows: TGTGCCAGCAGCAACCCGCCCGGGACTAGCGGGGGGGCTTCCTACAATGAGCAGTTCTTC. Amino acids: CASSNPPGTSGGASYNEQFF.